The rows below give T cell receptor beta chains drawn from one sample of a study of T cells after posttransplantation cyclophosphamide. The repertoire was sequenced with immunoSEQ multiplex PCR; TCRdb's copy has only in-frame clones and lacks some. Recorded here are approximately 7,900 clones, none singletons. The sequencing here drew on PBMCs, taken after an allogeneic stem cell transplant with post-transplant cyclophosphamide. The receptors were sampled from a male patient younger than 45 who received an allogeneic stem cell transplant from an unrelated donor, was CMV-positive, and had acute and chronic GVHD. Some of the T cells might come from the graft donor. The CDR3 runs from the conserved cysteine through the conserved F or W. The order of the fields is V gene, J gene, clone size, D gene, CDR3 DNA, CDR3 protein. A D gene is named only where the DNA matches it firmly. Sizes are listed as once, few or many counts, or a class when the clone is expanded.

TRBV7-2	TRBJ1-1	many	TRBD1	TGTGCCAGCAGCTTAGCGGGTACAGGGGGTACTGAAGCTTTCTTT	CASSLAGTGGTEAFF
TRBV7-9	TRBJ2-3	many	TRBD1	TGTGCCAGCAGCTACCCACAGGGGGCGAGAGATACGCAGTATTTT	CASSYPQGARDTQYF
TRBV6-1	TRBJ1-3	medium-sized	NA	TGTGCCAGCAGTCCGGTAGAGTTCCCTGGAAACACCATATATTTT	CASSPVEFPGNTIYF
TRBV10-3	TRBJ1-1	medium-sized	NA	TGTGCCATCAGTGAAGGGGCTCATACTGAAGCTTTCTTT	CAISEGAHTEAFF
TRBV5-4	TRBJ2-3	many	NA	TGTGCCAGCAGCCAGGACTTGGCGGGGCAGTATTTT	CASSQDLAGQYF
TRBV5-1	TRBJ2-2	many	NA	TGCGCCAGCAGCCCACCGGACAGAGAGAACACCGGGGAGCTGTTTTTT	CASSPPDRENTGELFF
TRBV27	TRBJ1-3	many	NA	TGTGCCAGCAGTTTGCCTGGGCTCAGCTCTGGAAACACCATATATTTT	CASSLPGLSSGNTIYF
TRBV2	TRBJ1-1	many	NA	TGTGCCAGCAGGATACAGGGCAACACTGAAGCTTTCTTT	CASRIQGNTEAFF
TRBV5-6	TRBJ1-4	many	NA	TGTGCCAGCAGCTTGGCCAGGGTAGATGAAAAACTGTTTTTT	CASSLARVDEKLFF
TRBV16	TRBJ1-5	many	TRBD1	TGTGCCAGCAGCCTCACGGGACAGGGTGATCAGCCCCAGCATTTT	CASSLTGQGDQPQHF